This entry concerns a single T cell receptor (beta chain). The antigen remains undetermined. Produced via immunoSEQ multiplex PCR; TCRdb's table is partial and in-frame only. The profile shows around 140,000 clones, around 93% of them singletons. This sample is drawn from a study of T cell responses to AZD1222 COVID-19 vaccine. Notes on the study in general: White British ancestry dominated among donors, who included more females, and clonal diversity was possibly underestimated.

The germline CDR1 and CDR2 sequences are LNHNV and YYDKDF (reference sequence). Trimming shortened V by 5 bases and J by 8 bases, and 16 bases separated the two germline ends. The CDR3 has 14 residues. Second-dose recipients at about 4 or about 12 weeks were treated as one pooled group. This chain connects TRBV15 to TRBJ2-1; perhaps TRBD2 as D (5 bases). This clonotype was obtained from an adult who received the AZD1222 COVID-19 vaccine. This material consisted of peripheral blood, taken 28 days after the second AZD1222 dose. In nucleotides, the CDR3 is TGTGCCACCAGCGCCCGGGAAGCATGGGATGAGCAGTTCTTC. Translated, it gives CATSAREAWDEQFF.